These T cell receptor beta chains were read from a single sample in a study of PD-L1 blockade in urothelial cancer. TCRdb's table, derived via immunoSEQ multiplex PCR, lists solely in-frame clones and lacks some. Among about 87,000 clones listed, roughly 84% were seen once. Sequencing was performed on PBMCs, taken around atezolizumab (anti-PD-L1) treatment. The receptors originated from a man aged 55 to 70 with urothelial cancer. Both conserved end residues are part of each CDR3. A D gene is named only where the DNA matches it firmly. Rows give clone size only sometimes, using once, few, many, or a class for an expanded clone.

d_call,v_call,clone_size,j_call,cdr3_nt,cdr3_aa
.,TRBV28,.,TRBJ2-4,TGTGCCAGCAGTTTACCGGGTTACGTTCAGTACTTC,CASSLPGYVQYF
.,TRBV9,.,TRBJ2-5,TGTGCCAGCAGCGTAGCTACAGGTGTCAGGCAAGAGACCCAGTACTTC,CASSVATGVRQETQYF
TRBD1,TRBV4-2,.,TRBJ1-4,TGTGCCAGCAGCTTGGAGGGGACAGTAAATGAAAAACTGTTTTTT,CASSLEGTVNEKLFF
TRBD2,TRBV7-2,few,TRBJ2-7,TGTGCCAGCAGCTTAGACCAAGCGGGAGTGGGCGAGCAGTACTTC,CASSLDQAGVGEQYF
.,TRBV6-1,.,TRBJ1-5,TGTGCCAGCAGTGAAGTAGGGGTTCCGAATCAGCCCCAGCATTTT,CASSEVGVPNQPQHF
.,TRBV6-5,few,TRBJ2-7,TGTGCCAGCAGTTCGGGACTTATCTACGAGCAGTACTTC,CASSSGLIYEQYF
.,TRBV7-9,.,TRBJ2-3,TGTGCCAGCAGCCCAACACGGACAGAAGGGGCAGATACGCAGTATTTT,CASSPTRTEGADTQYF
TRBD2,TRBV6-1,.,TRBJ2-3,TGTGCCAGCAGCCTAGCTAGCGGGGGGGCGGATACGCAGTATTTT,CASSLASGGADTQYF
.,TRBV10-1,.,TRBJ1-2,TGCGCCAGCAGTGTTAACAGGGACTATGGCTACACCTTC,CASSVNRDYGYTF
TRBD1,TRBV5-1,.,TRBJ1-4,TGCGCCAGCAGCCTTAACAGGGGCCTTAATGAAAAACTGTTTTTT,CASSLNRGLNEKLFF
TRBD1,TRBV5-1,.,TRBJ1-2,TGCGCCAGCAGCCCCGGGACAGGGGGCCGCTATGGCTACACCTTC,CASSPGTGGRYGYTF
TRBD1,TRBV18,.,TRBJ2-3,TGTGCCAGCTCACCAGGGACAGGGAAAACAGATACGCAGTATTTT,CASSPGTGKTDTQYF
.,TRBV18,.,TRBJ2-6,TGTGCCAGCTCTCCTACCGGGTCAGGGGCTGGGGCCAACGTCCTGACTTTC,CASSPTGSGAGANVLTF
.,TRBV10-2,few,TRBJ1-5,TGCGCCAGCAGTGAGTCGGACAGAGGGCCCCAGCATTTT,CASSESDRGPQHF
TRBD1,TRBV5-1,.,TRBJ1-6,TGCGCCAGCAGGTTAGAGGGGGCGTATAATTCACCCCTCCACTTT,CASRLEGAYNSPLHF
.,TRBV2,.,TRBJ2-1,TGTGCCAGCAGTGAACAGGTTGCCTACAATGAGCAGTTCTTC,CASSEQVAYNEQFF
TRBD1,TRBV15,.,TRBJ2-7,TGTGCCACCAGCAGAGACCCCCCGACAAGGGGGCAATTCTCCTACGAGCAGTACTTC,CATSRDPPTRGQFSYEQYF
TRBD1,TRBV6-6,.,TRBJ2-2,TGTGCCAGCAGCCGAGGACAGGCTACGAACACCGGGGAGCTGTTTTTT,CASSRGQATNTGELFF
.,TRBV7-3,.,TRBJ2-1,TGTGCCAGCAGGAGCGGTCAGATTTACAATGAGCAGTTCTTC,CASRSGQIYNEQFF
.,TRBV5-6,.,TRBJ2-5,TGTGCCAGCAGCCCAGGACAGCAAGAGACCCAGTACTTC,CASSPGQQETQYF
.,TRBV5-1,.,TRBJ2-7,TGCGCCAGCAGCAGGAGGGGGGGAGAGAACGAGCAGTACTTC,CASSRRGGENEQYF
TRBD2,TRBV2,.,TRBJ2-3,TGTGCCAGCACAGGACTAGCGGGAGCAGATACGCAGTATTTT,CASTGLAGADTQYF
TRBD1,TRBV6-1,.,TRBJ1-1,TGTGCCAGCAGTGATGCCAGGGGGTGGACTGAAGCTTTCTTT,CASSDARGWTEAFF
TRBD1,TRBV7-9,.,TRBJ2-5,TGTGCCAGCAGCTTGGGACAGCAAGAGACCCAGTACTTC,CASSLGQQETQYF
TRBD1,TRBV5-6,.,TRBJ1-2,TGTGCCAGCAGCCCGGGGATCACAGGGGGCCTTGTTGGCTACACCTTC,CASSPGITGGLVGYTF
.,TRBV10-3,.,TRBJ1-6,TGTGCCATGTCGACAGAGGTCAATTCACCCCTCCACTTT,CAMSTEVNSPLHF
.,TRBV5-6,.,TRBJ2-5,TGTGCCAGCAGCTTGGTGGCAGGGCCATGGGGGACCCAGTACTTC,CASSLVAGPWGTQYF
.,TRBV7-9,.,TRBJ1-2,TGTGCCAGCAGCCCAGATGGGGGGGCTAACTATGGCTACACCTTC,CASSPDGGANYGYTF
TRBD2,TRBV28,.,TRBJ2-7,TGTGCCAGCAGTTCCGAGACTAGCGGGGAGAACTCCTACGAGCAGTACTTC,CASSSETSGENSYEQYF
TRBD1,TRBV7-3,.,TRBJ2-1,TGTGCCAGCAGCCGACAGGGATACAATGAGCAGTTCTTC,CASSRQGYNEQFF
.,TRBV6-6,.,TRBJ2-7,TGTGCCAGCAGTCCACTAAAGACAGCCGAGTTGTGGGAGCAGTACTTC,CASSPLKTAELWEQYF
.,TRBV19,.,TRBJ2-7,TGTGCCAGTAGTATGAGCGGCGGGTTCAGCTCCTACGAGCAGTACTTC,CASSMSGGFSSYEQYF
TRBD2,TRBV5-1,few,TRBJ2-1,TGCGCCAGCAGCTTGGGGGGACTAGCGGGACACAATGAGCAGTTCTTC,CASSLGGLAGHNEQFF
.,TRBV7-2,.,TRBJ2-2,TGTGCCAGCAGCTTAGGAGCGGGCCGTATGGCCGGGGAGCTGTTTTTT,CASSLGAGRMAGELFF
.,TRBV4-1,.,TRBJ2-3,TGCGCCAGCAGCCAAGATTGGGGGGGCTACACAGATACGCAGTATTTT,CASSQDWGGYTDTQYF
TRBD1,TRBV18,.,TRBJ1-3,TGTGCCAGCTCACCCAGACAGGGTTCCGGAAACACCATATATTTT,CASSPRQGSGNTIYF
TRBD1,TRBV5-1,.,TRBJ2-2,TGCGCCAGCAGCCTAGACAGGGCGGACACCGGGGAGCTGTTTTTT,CASSLDRADTGELFF
TRBD1,TRBV18,few,TRBJ1-2,TGTGCCAGCTCACCACAGGGGGCCGGTGGCTACACCTTC,CASSPQGAGGYTF
.,TRBV4-1,.,TRBJ1-6,TGCGCCAGCAGCCAAGGCCCCGCGACAGCCCCAAATTCACCCCTCCACTTT,CASSQGPATAPNSPLHF
.,TRBV5-1,.,TRBJ2-3,TGCGCCAGCAGCTTATTTGGGACTAGCACAGATACGCAGTATTTT,CASSLFGTSTDTQYF
TRBD2,TRBV18,once,TRBJ2-1,TGTGCCAGCTCACCCGGGACTAGCGGGAGGCCGGGCTCCTACAATGAGCAGTTCTTC,CASSPGTSGRPGSYNEQFF
.,TRBV7-6,once,TRBJ2-5,TGTGCCAGCAGCTTAGATGTGCGCCAAGAGACCCAGTACTTC,CASSLDVRQETQYF
.,TRBV2,.,TRBJ1-1,TGTGCCAGCAGGTCCGGGGGGGTCGCAGGGAACACTGAAGCTTTCTTT,CASRSGGVAGNTEAFF
.,TRBV30,few,TRBJ1-2,TGTGCCTGGATCCACCCGGGATATTTCGGCTACACCTTC,CAWIHPGYFGYTF
TRBD1,TRBV10-2,.,TRBJ1-1,TGCGCCAGCAGAGGGGGACAGTTGAACACTGAAGCTTTCTTT,CASRGGQLNTEAFF
.,TRBV27,.,TRBJ2-3,TGTGCCAGCAGTTTAACTAGCATCTCATTAGATACGCAGTATTTT,CASSLTSISLDTQYF
TRBD1,TRBV2,.,TRBJ2-7,TGTGCCAGCAGAGAGACCGGGACAGGGGCCCACGAGCAGTACTTC,CASRETGTGAHEQYF
.,TRBV11-2,.,TRBJ2-7,TGTGCCAGCAGCTCCTCGAGTACCTCCTACGAGCAGTACTTC,CASSSSSTSYEQYF
TRBD2,TRBV7-6,once,TRBJ2-5,TGTGCCAGCAGCAACTTAGCGGGAGGGGAGACCCAGTACTTC,CASSNLAGGETQYF
.,TRBV28,.,TRBJ2-5,TGTGCCAGCAGTGGTGCTGTTGACAGACAAGAGACCCAGTACTTC,CASSGAVDRQETQYF
TRBD2,TRBV5-6,once,TRBJ2-7,TGTGCCAGCAGCTGGAGGGCTAGCGGGGGGGCCCTCCACGAGCAGTACTTC,CASSWRASGGALHEQYF
.,TRBV19,.,TRBJ1-1,TGTGCCAGTAGGAAGGGGAACCTGAACACTGAAGCTTTCTTT,CASRKGNLNTEAFF
TRBD2,TRBV5-1,.,TRBJ2-7,TGCGCCAGCAGCTTCCTTCCTAGCGGCCCCTACGAGCAGTACTTC,CASSFLPSGPYEQYF
TRBD1,TRBV6-5,.,TRBJ2-1,TGTGCCAGCACCCGGACAGGGGTCGGTAATGAGCAGTTCTTC,CASTRTGVGNEQFF
.,TRBV10-2,.,TRBJ2-5,TGCGCCAGCAGTGAGCGGGGCGGGAACCAAGAGACCCAGTACTTC,CASSERGGNQETQYF
TRBD1,TRBV7-8,.,TRBJ1-5,TGTGCCAGCAGCTTAATGTCAGGGGGCAGTGGTCAGCCCCAGCATTTT,CASSLMSGGSGQPQHF
TRBD1,TRBV7-6,.,TRBJ2-5,TGTGCCAGCAGCTCATCCGGGACAGGGGGCCTAGAGACCCAGTACTTC,CASSSSGTGGLETQYF
.,TRBV6-1,.,TRBJ2-5,TGTGCCAGCAGCCCCAACCCGACAGCCCAACGGACCCAGTACTTC,CASSPNPTAQRTQYF
TRBD2,TRBV5-4,once,TRBJ2-1,TGTGCCAGCAGTCCGGCGGGGGGGGCTCTCTACAATGAGCAGTTCTTC,CASSPAGGALYNEQFF
.,TRBV9,.,TRBJ2-3,TGTGCCAGCAGCGTAGGAGAGATCGATACGCAGTATTTT,CASSVGEIDTQYF